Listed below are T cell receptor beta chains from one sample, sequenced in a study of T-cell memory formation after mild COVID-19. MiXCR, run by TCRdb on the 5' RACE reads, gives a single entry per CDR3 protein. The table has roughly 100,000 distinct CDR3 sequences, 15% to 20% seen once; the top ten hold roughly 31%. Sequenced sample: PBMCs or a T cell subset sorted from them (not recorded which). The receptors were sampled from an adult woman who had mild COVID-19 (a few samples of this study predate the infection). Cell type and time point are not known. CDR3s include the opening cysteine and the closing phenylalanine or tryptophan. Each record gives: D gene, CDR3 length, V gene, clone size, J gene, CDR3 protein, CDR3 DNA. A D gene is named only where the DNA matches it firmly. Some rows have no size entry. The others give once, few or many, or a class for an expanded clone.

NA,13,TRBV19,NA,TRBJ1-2,CASSRVTGYGYTF,TGTGCCAGTAGTAGGGTGACAGGCTATGGCTACACCTTC
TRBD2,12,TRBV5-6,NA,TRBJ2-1,CASSSTGTKQFF,TGTGCCAGCAGCTCCACCGGGACTAAGCAGTTCTTC
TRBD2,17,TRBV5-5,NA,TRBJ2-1,CASSPEGGLAGYNEQFF,TGTGCCAGCAGCCCGGAGGGGGGACTAGCGGGATACAATGAGCAGTTCTTC
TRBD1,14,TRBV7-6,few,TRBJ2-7,CASSTGQGAYEQYF,TGTGCCAGCAGCACCGGACAGGGGGCCTACGAGCAGTACTTC
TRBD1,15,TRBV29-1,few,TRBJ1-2,CSVEVGTGVDYGYTF,TGCAGCGTTGAAGTGGGGACAGGGGTTGACTATGGCTACACCTTC
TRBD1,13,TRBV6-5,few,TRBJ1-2,CASSLDGQGSYTF,TGTGCCAGCAGTCTCGATGGACAGGGCAGCTACACCTTC
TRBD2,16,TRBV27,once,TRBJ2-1,CASSLSGAISYNEQFF,TGTGCCAGCAGCCTCAGCGGGGCGATCTCCTACAATGAGCAGTTCTTC
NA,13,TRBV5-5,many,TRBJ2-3,CASSLEVRDTQYF,TGTGCCAGCAGCTTGGAGGTCAGGGATACGCAGTATTTT
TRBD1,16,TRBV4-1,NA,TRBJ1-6,CASSLQGKSYNSPLHF,TGCGCCAGCAGCCTACAGGGGAAGTCCTATAATTCACCCCTCCACTTT
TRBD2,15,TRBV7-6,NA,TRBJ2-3,CASSISGGLRDTQYF,TGTGCCAGCAGCATTAGCGGGGGGCTCAGAGATACGCAGTATTTT
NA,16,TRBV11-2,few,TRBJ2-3,CASSLVSSTSTDTQYF,TGTGCCAGCAGCTTAGTTAGCAGTACTAGCACAGATACGCAGTATTTT
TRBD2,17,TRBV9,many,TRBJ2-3,CASSGGPGLARTDTQYF,TGTGCCAGCAGCGGAGGCCCCGGACTAGCAAGAACAGATACGCAGTATTTT
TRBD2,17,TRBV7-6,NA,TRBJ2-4,CASASGRADIAKNIQYF,TGTGCCAGTGCTAGCGGGAGGGCCGATATAGCCAAAAACATTCAGTACTTC
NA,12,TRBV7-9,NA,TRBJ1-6,CASSFGPTPLNF,TGTGCCAGCAGCTTCGGCCCGACGCCCCTCAACTTT
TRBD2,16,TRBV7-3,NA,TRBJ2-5,CASSLGPGGVRETQYF,TGTGCCAGCAGCTTAGGTCCGGGAGGGGTCCGAGAGACCCAGTACTTC
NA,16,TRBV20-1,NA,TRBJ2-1,CSASPPGGLEYNEQFF,TGCAGTGCTAGTCCCCCAGGGGGACTAGAGTACAATGAGCAGTTCTTC
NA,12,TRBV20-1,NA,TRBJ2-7,CSARDLYYEQYF,TGCAGTGCTAGGGATTTGTACTACGAGCAGTACTTC
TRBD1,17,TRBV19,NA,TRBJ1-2,CASSIKGQGRIDYGYTF,TGTGCCAGTAGTATAAAGGGACAGGGTCGGATTGACTATGGCTACACCTTC
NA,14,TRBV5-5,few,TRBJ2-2,CASSWVGNTGELFF,TGTGCCAGCAGCTGGGTCGGGAACACCGGGGAGCTGTTTTTT
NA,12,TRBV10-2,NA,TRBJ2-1,CASTDPQGEQFF,TGCGCCAGCACCGACCCCCAGGGTGAGCAGTTCTTC
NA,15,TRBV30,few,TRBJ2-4,CAWSAPSGAKNIQYF,TGTGCCTGGAGTGCCCCTAGTGGAGCCAAAAACATTCAGTACTTC
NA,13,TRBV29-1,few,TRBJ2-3,CSVRELSTDTQYF,TGCAGCGTCCGGGAGTTGAGCACAGATACGCAGTATTTT
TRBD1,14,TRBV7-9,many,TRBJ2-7,CASSSGTGTGEQYF,TGTGCCAGCAGCTCCGGGACAGGGACCGGCGAGCAGTACTTC
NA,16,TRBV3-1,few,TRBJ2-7,CASSQDRLYRAGEQYF,TGTGCCAGCAGCCAAGACAGGCTGTACAGGGCTGGCGAGCAGTACTTC
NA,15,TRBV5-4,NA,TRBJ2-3,CASSFSGAGADTQYF,TGTGCCAGCAGCTTTAGTGGGGCCGGGGCAGATACGCAGTATTTT
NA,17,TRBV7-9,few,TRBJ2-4,CASSFPLPVVVKNIQYF,TGTGCCAGCAGCTTCCCCCTGCCGGTTGTTGTCAAAAACATTCAGTACTTC
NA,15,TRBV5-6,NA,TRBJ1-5,CASSHKGGYNQPQHF,TGTGCCAGCAGCCATAAGGGAGGGTACAATCAGCCCCAGCATTTT
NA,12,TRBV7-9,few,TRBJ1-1,CASSFSDTEAFF,TGTGCCAGCAGCTTCAGTGACACTGAAGCTTTCTTT
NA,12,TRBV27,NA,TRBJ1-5,CASSFWYQPQHF,TGTGCCAGCAGTTTTTGGTATCAGCCCCAGCATTTT
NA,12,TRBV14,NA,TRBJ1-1,CASSQVGFEAFF,TGTGCCAGCAGCCAAGTCGGGTTTGAAGCTTTCTTT
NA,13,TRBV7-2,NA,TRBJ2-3,CASSGLHADTQYF,TGTGCCAGCAGCGGTCTACATGCAGATACGCAGTATTTT
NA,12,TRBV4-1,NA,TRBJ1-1,CASSQGYTEAFF,TGCGCCAGCAGCCAAGGCTACACTGAAGCTTTCTTT
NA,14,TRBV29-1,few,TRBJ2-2,CSGWDPRNTGELFF,TGCAGCGGGTGGGACCCCAGGAACACCGGGGAGCTGTTTTTT
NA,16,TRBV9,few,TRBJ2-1,CASSPPGGASYNEQFF,TGTGCCAGCAGCCCCCCAGGAGGGGCTTCCTACAATGAGCAGTTCTTC
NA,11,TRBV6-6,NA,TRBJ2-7,CASLIGREQYF,TGTGCCAGCCTCATAGGCCGTGAGCAGTACTTC
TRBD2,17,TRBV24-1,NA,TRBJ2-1,CATSAFLLTSGSYEQFF,TGTGCCACCAGTGCCTTCCTTTTGACTAGCGGGAGTTATGAGCAGTTCTTC
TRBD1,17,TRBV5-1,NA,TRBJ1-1,CASTRTGTGVGITEAFF,TGCGCCAGCACCCGAACGGGGACAGGGGTGGGGATCACTGAAGCTTTCTTT
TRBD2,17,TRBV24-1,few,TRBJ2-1,CATSDVRTSGGADEQFF,TGTGCCACCAGTGATGTCCGGACTAGCGGGGGGGCGGATGAGCAGTTCTTC
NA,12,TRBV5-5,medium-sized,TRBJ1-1,CASSAQGTEAFF,TGTGCCAGCAGCGCACAGGGCACTGAAGCTTTCTTT
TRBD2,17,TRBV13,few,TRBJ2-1,CASSPSPGTSGRDEQFF,TGTGCCAGCAGCCCTAGCCCCGGGACTAGCGGGAGGGATGAGCAGTTCTTC
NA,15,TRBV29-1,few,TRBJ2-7,CSPPQGAGRRYEQYF,TGCAGCCCCCCCCAAGGGGCAGGCCGGCGGTACGAGCAGTACTTC
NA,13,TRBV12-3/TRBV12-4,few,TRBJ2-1,CASSSDGYNEQFF,TGTGCCAGCAGTTCGGACGGATACAATGAGCAGTTCTTC
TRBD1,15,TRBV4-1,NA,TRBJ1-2,CASTPAGTGFNGYTF,TGCGCCAGCACACCTGCCGGGACAGGTTTCAATGGCTACACCTTC
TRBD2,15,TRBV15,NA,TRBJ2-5,CATSRDIEAGETQYF,TGTGCCACCAGCAGAGATATCGAAGCGGGGGAGACCCAGTACTTC
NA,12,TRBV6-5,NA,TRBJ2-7,CASSYQGSEQYF,TGTGCCAGCAGTTACCAAGGATCCGAGCAGTACTTC
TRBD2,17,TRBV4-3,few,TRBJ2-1,CASSTQVVTSGVNEQFF,TGCGCCAGCAGCACTCAAGTGGTGACTAGCGGGGTTAATGAGCAGTTCTTC
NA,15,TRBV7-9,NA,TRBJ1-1,CASSSPRDPYTEAFF,TGTGCCAGCAGCTCTCCGAGGGATCCTTACACTGAAGCTTTCTTT
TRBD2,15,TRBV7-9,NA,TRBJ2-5,CASSFPTSGSETQYF,TGTGCCAGCAGCTTTCCAACTAGCGGGAGTGAGACCCAGTACTTC
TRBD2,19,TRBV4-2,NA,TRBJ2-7,CASSQGGLAGGPPLYEQYF,TGTGCCAGCAGCCAGGGGGGACTAGCGGGAGGGCCCCCTCTTTACGAGCAGTACTTC